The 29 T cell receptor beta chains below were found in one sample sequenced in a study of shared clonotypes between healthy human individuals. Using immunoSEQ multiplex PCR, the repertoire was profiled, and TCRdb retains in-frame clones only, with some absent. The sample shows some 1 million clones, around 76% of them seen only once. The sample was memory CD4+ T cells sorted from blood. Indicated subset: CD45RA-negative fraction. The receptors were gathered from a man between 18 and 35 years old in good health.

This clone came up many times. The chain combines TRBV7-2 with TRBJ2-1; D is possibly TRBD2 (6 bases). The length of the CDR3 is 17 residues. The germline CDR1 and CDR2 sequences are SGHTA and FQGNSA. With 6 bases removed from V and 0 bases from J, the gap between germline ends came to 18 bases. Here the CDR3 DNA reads TGTGCCAGCAGTCGCACCACAGCGGGCCCCTCCTACAATGAGCAGTTCTTC. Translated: CASSRTTAGPSYNEQFF.

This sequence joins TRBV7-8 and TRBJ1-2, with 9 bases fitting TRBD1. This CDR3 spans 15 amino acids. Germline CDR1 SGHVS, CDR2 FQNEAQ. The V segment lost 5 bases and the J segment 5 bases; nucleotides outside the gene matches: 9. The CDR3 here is CASSQRDRARYGYTF. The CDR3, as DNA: TGTGCCAGCAGCCAAAGGGACAGGGCGAGGTATGGCTACACCTTC.

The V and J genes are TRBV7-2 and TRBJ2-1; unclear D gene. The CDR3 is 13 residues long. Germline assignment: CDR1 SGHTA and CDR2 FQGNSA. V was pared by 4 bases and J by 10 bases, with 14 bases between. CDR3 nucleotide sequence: TGTGCCAGCAGCTCCCCCCAAGCAATAGAGCAGTTCTTC. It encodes CASSSPQAIEQFF.

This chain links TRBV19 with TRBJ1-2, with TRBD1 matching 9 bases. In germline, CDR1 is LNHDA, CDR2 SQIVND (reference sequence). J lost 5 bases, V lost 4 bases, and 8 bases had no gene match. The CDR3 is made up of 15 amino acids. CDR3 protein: CASSNVRQGDYGYTF. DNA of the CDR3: TGTGCCAGTAGTAACGTAAGACAGGGGGATTATGGCTACACCTTC.

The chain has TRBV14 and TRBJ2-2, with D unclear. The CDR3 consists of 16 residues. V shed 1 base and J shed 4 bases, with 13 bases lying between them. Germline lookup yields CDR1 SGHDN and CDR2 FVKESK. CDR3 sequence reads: CASSQVRAQLTGELFF. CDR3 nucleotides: TGTGCCAGCAGCCAAGTTAGGGCCCAACTCACCGGGGAGCTGTTTTTT.

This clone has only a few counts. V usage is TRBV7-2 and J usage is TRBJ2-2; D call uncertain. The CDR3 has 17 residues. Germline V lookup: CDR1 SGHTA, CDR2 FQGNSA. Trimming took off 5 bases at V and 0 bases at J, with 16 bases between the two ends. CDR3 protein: CASSPHYQFANTGELFF. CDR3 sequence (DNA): TGTGCCAGCAGCCCCCACTATCAGTTCGCGAACACCGGGGAGCTGTTTTTT.

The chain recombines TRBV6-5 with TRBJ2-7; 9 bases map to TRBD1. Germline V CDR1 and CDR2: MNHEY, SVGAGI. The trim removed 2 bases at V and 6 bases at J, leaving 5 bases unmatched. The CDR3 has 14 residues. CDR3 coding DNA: TGTGCCAGCAGTTACGGGACAGGGACTGGCGAGCAGTACTTC. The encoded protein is CASSYGTGTGEQYF.

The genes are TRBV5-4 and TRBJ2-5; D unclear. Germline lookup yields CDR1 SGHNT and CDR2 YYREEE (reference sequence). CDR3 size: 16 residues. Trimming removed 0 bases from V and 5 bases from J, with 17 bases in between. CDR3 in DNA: TGTGCCAGCAGCTTGGGCGTCGGTGGGATCGGGGAGACCCAGTACTTC. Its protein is CASSLGVGGIGETQYF.

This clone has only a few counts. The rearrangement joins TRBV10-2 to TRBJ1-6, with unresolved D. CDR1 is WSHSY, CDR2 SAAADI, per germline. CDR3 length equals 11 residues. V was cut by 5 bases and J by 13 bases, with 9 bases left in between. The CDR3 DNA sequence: TGCGCCAGCAGTTCACTGGGCCCCCTCCACTTT. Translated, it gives CASSSLGPLHF.

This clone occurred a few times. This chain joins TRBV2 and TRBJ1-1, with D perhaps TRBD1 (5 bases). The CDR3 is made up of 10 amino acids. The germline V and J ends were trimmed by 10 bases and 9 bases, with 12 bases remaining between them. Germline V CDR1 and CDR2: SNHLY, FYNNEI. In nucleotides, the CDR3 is TGTGCCATCAGGGAAGTAAAAGCTTTCTTT. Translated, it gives CAIREVKAFF.

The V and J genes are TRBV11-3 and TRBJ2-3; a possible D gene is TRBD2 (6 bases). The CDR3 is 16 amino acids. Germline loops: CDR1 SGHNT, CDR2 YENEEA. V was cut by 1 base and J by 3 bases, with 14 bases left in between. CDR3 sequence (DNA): TGTGCCAGCAGCTTAGGCGGGACGGGGGAGACAGATACGCAGTATTTT. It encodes CASSLGGTGETDTQYF.

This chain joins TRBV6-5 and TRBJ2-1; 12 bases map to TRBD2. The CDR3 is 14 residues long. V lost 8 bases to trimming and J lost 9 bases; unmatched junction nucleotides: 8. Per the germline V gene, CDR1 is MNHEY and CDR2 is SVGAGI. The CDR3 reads CASLTSGRPGEQFF. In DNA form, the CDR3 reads TGTGCCAGCCTAACTAGCGGGAGGCCGGGTGAGCAGTTCTTC.

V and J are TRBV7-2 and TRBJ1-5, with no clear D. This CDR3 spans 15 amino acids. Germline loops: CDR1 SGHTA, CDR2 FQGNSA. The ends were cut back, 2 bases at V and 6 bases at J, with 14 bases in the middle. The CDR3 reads CASSLLGVVGQPQHF. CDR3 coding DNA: TGTGCCAGCAGCTTACTCGGGGTTGTGGGTCAGCCCCAGCATTTT.

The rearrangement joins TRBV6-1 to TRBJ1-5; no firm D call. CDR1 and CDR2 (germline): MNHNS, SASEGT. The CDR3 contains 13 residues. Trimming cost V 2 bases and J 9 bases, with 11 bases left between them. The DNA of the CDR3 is TGTGCCAGCAGTGAAAACGGACTAGGGCCCCAGCATTTT. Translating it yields CASSENGLGPQHF.

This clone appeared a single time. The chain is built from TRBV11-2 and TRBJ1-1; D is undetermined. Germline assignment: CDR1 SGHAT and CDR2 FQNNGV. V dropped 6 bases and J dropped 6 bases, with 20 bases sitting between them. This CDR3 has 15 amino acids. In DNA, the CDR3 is TGTGCCAGCAGTTTAAGGCCCGGTGCGGTACCTGAAGCTTTCTTT. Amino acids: CASSLRPGAVPEAFF.

CDR3 in DNA: TGTGCCATCAGCTCCGATCCGGACTCTGGGGCCAACGTCCTGACTTTC. This gives the protein CAISSDPDSGANVLTF. The rearrangement uses TRBV10-3 and TRBJ2-6; D ambiguous. The germline V and J ends were trimmed by 6 bases and 0 bases, with 12 bases remaining between them. The CDR3 extends over 16 amino acids. Per the germline V gene, CDR1 is ENHRY and CDR2 is SYGVKD.

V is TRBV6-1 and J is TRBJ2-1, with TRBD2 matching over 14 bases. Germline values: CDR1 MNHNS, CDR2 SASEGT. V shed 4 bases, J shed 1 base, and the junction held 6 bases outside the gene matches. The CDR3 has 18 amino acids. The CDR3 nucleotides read TGTGCCAGCAGTGGCGGACTAGCGGGGGGCTTATCCTACAATGAGCAGTTCTTC. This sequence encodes CASSGGLAGGLSYNEQFF.

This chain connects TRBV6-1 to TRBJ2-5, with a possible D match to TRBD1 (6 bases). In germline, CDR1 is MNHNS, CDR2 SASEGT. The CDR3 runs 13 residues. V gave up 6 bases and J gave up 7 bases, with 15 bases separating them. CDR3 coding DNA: TGTGCCAGCAGCGGATTGCAGGGGTGGACCCAGTACTTC. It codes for CASSGLQGWTQYF.

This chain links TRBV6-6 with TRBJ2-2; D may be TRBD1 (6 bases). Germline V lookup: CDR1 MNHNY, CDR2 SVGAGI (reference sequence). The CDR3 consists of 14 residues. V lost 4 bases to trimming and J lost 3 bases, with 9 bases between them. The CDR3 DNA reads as TGTGCCAGCAGTTTCAGGACAGACACCGGGGAGCTGTTTTTT. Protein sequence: CASSFRTDTGELFF.

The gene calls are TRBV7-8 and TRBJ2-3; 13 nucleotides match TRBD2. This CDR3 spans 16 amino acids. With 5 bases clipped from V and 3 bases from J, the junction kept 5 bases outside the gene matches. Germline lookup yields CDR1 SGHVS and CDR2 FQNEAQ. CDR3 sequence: CASSRRGLAGTDTQYF. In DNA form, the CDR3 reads TGTGCCAGCAGCCGGCGGGGACTAGCGGGGACAGATACGCAGTATTTT. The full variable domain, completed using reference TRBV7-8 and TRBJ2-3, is GAGVSQSPRYKVAKRGQDVALRCDPISGHVSLFWYQQALGQGPEFLTYFQNEAQLDKSGLPSDRFFAERPEGSVSTLKIQRTQQEDSAVYLCASSRRGLAGTDTQYFGPGTRLTVL.

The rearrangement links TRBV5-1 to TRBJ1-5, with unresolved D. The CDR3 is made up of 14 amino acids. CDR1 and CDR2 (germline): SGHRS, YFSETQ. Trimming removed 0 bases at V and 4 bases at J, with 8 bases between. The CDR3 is CASSLEGMNQPQHF. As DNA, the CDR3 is TGCGCCAGCAGCTTGGAGGGCATGAATCAGCCCCAGCATTTT.

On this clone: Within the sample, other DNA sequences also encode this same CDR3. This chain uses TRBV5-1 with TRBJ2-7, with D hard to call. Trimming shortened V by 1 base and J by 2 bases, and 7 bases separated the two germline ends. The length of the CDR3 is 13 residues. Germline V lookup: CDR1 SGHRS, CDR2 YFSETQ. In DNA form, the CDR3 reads TGCGCCAGCAGCTTGCAAGGCACCTACGAGCAGTACTTC. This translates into CASSLQGTYEQYF.

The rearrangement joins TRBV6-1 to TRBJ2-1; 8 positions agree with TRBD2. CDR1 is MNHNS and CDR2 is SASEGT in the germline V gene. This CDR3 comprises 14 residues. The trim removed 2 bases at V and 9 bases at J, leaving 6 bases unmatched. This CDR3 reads CASSEQRESGEQFF. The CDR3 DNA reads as TGTGCCAGCAGTGAACAGCGGGAGTCCGGTGAGCAGTTCTTC.

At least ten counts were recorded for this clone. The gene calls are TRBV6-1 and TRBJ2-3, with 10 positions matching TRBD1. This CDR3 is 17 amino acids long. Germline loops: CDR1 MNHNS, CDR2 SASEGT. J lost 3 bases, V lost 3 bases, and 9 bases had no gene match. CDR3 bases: TGTGCCAGCAGTGATAATTTAGGACAGGGGGTAACAGATACGCAGTATTTT. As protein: CASSDNLGQGVTDTQYF.

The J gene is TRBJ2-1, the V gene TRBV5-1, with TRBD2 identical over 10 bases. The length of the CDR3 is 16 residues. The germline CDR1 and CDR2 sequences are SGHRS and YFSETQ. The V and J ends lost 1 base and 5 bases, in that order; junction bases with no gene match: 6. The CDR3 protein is CASSLNPSGGNNEQFF. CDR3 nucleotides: TGCGCCAGCAGCTTGAATCCTAGCGGGGGAAACAATGAGCAGTTCTTC.

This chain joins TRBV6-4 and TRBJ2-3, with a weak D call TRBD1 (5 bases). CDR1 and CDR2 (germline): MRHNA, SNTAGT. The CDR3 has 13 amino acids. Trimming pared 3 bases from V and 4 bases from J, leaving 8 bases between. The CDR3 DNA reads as TGTGCCAGCAGTGAGCAGGGTGCAGATACGCAGTATTTT. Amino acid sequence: CASSEQGADTQYF.

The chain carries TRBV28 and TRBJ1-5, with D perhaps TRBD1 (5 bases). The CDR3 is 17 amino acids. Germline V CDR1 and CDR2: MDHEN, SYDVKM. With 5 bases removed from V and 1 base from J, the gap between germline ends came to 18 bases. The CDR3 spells CASSKGQGLRSNQPQHF. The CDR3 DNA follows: TGTGCCAGCAGTAAAGGGCAGGGTCTTAGGAGCAATCAGCCCCAGCATTTT.

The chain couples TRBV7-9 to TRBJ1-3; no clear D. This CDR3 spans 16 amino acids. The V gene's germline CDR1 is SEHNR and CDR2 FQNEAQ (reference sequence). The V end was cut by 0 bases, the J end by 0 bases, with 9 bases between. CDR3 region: CASSLATLLSGNTIYF. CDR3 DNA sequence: TGTGCCAGCAGCTTAGCGACCTTACTCTCTGGAAACACCATATATTTT.

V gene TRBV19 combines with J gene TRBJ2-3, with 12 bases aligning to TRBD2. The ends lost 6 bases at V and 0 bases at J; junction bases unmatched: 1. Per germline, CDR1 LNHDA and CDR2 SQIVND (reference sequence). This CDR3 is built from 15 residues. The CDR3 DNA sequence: TGTGCCAGTAGCACTAGCGGGGGGAGCACAGATACGCAGTATTTT. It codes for CASSTSGGSTDTQYF.